This T cell receptor beta chain was captured by sequencing in a study of CD8+CD57+ T cells in acquired aplastic anemia. Overall study: An average of approximately 3.4 ug of DNA was obtained from sorted CD4+ and CD8+ cells. Study-level points and caveats: The number of CD8+ CDR3 sequences shared by patients and controls was under 35.

On this clonotype: Antigen specificity is unknown.

The ends lost 5 bases at V and 3 bases at J; junction bases unmatched: 9. The germline gives CDR1 SGHNT, CDR2 YENEEA. This CDR3 contains 17 residues. Sequencing involved patients with CD8+CD57+ cell expansion previously shown by flow cytometry. Among the patients, none had received any therapy at the time of blood sampling. TCR beta VDJ and CDR3 profiling used genomic DNA as template. A single record per CDR3 protein comes from TCRdb applying MiXCR to the reads. The table has hundreds of thousands of distinct CDR3 sequences, about a third seen once. The TCR comes from a human donor with aplastic anemia. This rearrangement joins TRBV11-3 to TRBJ2-5, with 13 bases that match TRBD2. The sample comprised sorted CD4+, CD8+, or CD8+CD57+ T cells (not recorded which) from PBMCs. The DNA for the CDR3 is TGTGCCAGCAGCCCAGGCCCCGGACTAGCGGGAGAAGAGACCCAGTACTTC. Its translation is CASSPGPGLAGEETQYF.